These 3 T cell receptor beta chains were all obtained from the same sample, sequenced in a study of blood T cells in healthy people across ages. A J-beta primer mix and a sample-barcoded 5' primer were used in a second PCR of about 7 to 12 cycles. TCRdb passed the 5' RACE reads through MiXCR, listing each CDR3 protein once. There are about 730,000 distinct CDR3 sequences in the sample; about 42% occur only once, and 20% to 25% lies in the top ten. Sequencing was performed on blood. Receptors were obtained from an older woman in good health.

In this sample, this clonotype turned up a few times. CDR3 amino acids: CASSVGTGFYEQYF. The CDR3 DNA sequence: TGTGCCAGCAGTGTGGGGACGGGTTTTTACGAGCAGTACTTC. V usage is TRBV7-2 and J usage is TRBJ2-7; D may correspond to TRBD1 or TRBD2 (5 bases each). Germline CDR1 SGHTA, CDR2 FQGNSA. Trimming removed 6 bases from V and 4 bases from J, with 16 bases in between. The CDR3 has 14 residues.

This clonotype has more than one count but fewer than ten. This rearrangement joins TRBV20-1 to TRBJ2-1; no definite D call. CDR1 and CDR2 (germline): DFQATT, SNEGSKA (reference sequence). Trimming took off 6 bases at V and 9 bases at J, with 21 bases between the two ends. This CDR3 comprises 14 residues. Here the CDR3 DNA reads TGCAGTGCGAAAAGGCCCACGTCGGTGGGTGAGCAGTTCTTC. It translates to CSAKRPTSVGEQFF.

The chain uses TRBV9 and TRBJ2-3, with 11 bases lining up with TRBD2. The CDR3 is 15 amino acids. Germline-derived CDR1 and CDR2 are SGDLS and YYNGEE. Germline trimming cut 4 bases from V and 4 bases from J; bases unmatched to any gene: 5. Written as DNA, the CDR3 is TGTGCCAGCAGCATTAGCGGGGGGGCCTCAGATACGCAGTATTTT. As protein: CASSISGGASDTQYF. Filled out from reference TRBV9 and TRBJ2-3, the complete variable domain reads DSGVTQTPKHLITATGQRVTLRCSPRSGDLSVYWYQQSLDQGLQFLIQYYNGEERAKGNILERFSAQQFPDLHSELNLSSLELGDSALYFCASSISGGASDTQYFGPGTRLTVL.